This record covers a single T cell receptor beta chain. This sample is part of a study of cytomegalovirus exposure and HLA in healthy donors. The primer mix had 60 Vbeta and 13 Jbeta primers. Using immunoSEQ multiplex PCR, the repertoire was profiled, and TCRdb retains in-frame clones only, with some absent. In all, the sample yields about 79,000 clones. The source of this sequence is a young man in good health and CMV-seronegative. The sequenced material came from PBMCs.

The CDR3 DNA reads as TGTGCCAGCAGTGAAGGGACATTGCTACTTTCACCCCTCCACTTT. This gives the protein CASSEGTLLLSPLHF. The chain recombines TRBV2 with TRBJ1-6, with D maybe TRBD1 (5 bases). Deletions cut 1 base from V and 9 bases from J, with 13 bases between. CDR3 length: 15 residues. Per the germline V gene, CDR1 is SNHLY and CDR2 is FYNNEI.